This T cell receptor beta chain originates from a study of beta chain features in type 1 diabetes. Overall study: The patient and healthy donor groups were comparable for age, gender and cell yields. Notes on the study in general: For TCRB rearrangement, an influence of HLA type remained unresolved here. Sequencing the cDNA could make cells with high TCR expression show up more than they should.

Staining for CD45RO/CCR7/CD25/CD127/CD95/CD27 allowed sorting of CD4+ naive, central memory, regulatory and stem cell-like memory cells. The whole isolated RNA underwent reverse transcription, so sequencing captured expressed TCRB transcripts. Repertoires were generated with immunoSEQ multiplex PCR, while TCRdb's copy carries only in-frame clones and drops some. The sample carries tens of thousands of clones, about a third recorded once. The CDR3 consists of 14 residues. Unmatched junction bases numbered 6, after V lost 5 bases and J lost 9 bases. With respect to this clone: The antigen remains undetermined.

The clonotype comes from a woman in her late teens or twenties in good health. The sample taken for sequencing was stem cell memory CD4+ T cells from blood. The rearrangement links TRBV5-3 to TRBJ1-6; 9 nucleotides match TRBD1. TRBV5-3 is an open reading frame whose function is uncertain. The CDR3 sequence: CARRSGQGCSPLHF. The CDR3 DNA sequence: TGTGCCAGAAGGTCCGGACAGGGGTGTTCACCCCTCCACTTT.